This TCR beta chain was found in a study of blood T cell repertoires in COVID-19. Per the germline V gene, CDR1 is LGHDT and CDR2 is YNNKEL (reference sequence). The CDR3 length is 15 residues. V was shortened by 1 base and J by 2 bases, with 12 bases between the two germline ends. Original processing methods: Estimation of nucleated cell counts was performed using reference gene primer amplification. Profiling relied on immunoSEQ multiplex PCR, and the TCRdb table lists in-frame clones only, not all of them. V and J calls and clone size follow that table, whereas D and trimming were derived from the DNA. The sample includes roughly 150,000 clones, around 90% seen only once; the top ten take roughly 2.4%.

This TCR was recovered from a woman of 80 years or more with COVID-19, enrolled during active disease. Sequenced material: peripheral blood. The chain employs TRBV3-1 (or the pseudogene TRBV3-2) and TRBJ2-7; a weak D match, TRBD1 (5 bases). The CDR3 DNA follows: TGTGCCAGCAGCCAAGTTTGGACACAAACCTACGAGCAGTACTTC. This translates into CASSQVWTQTYEQYF.